These T cell receptor beta chains were read from a single sample in a study of cytotoxic CD8 clonotypes in ibrutinib-treated CLL. The data were produced by immunoSEQ multiplex PCR, yet TCRdb's version contains in-frame clones alone and is incomplete. The repertoire holds 150,000 to 250,000 clones, with around 72% as singletons. This material consisted of PBMCs, taken after 24 months of ibrutinib treatment. These TCRs come from a human donor with chronic lymphocytic leukemia. The CDR3 runs from the conserved cysteine through the conserved F or W. D genes are given only for firm matches. Size tells how often a clone was seen (once, few, many) or the class of an expanded clone, and some rows leave it out.

D | size | J | V | DNA | CDR3
TRBD1 | - | TRBJ2-7 | TRBV28 | TGTGCCAGCAGTCCGGGACAGTCTACGAGTCAGTACTTC | CASSPGQSTSQYF
- | few | TRBJ2-5 | TRBV7-2 | TGTGCCAGCAGCTTAGTTGGGGGGGAGACCCAGTACTTC | CASSLVGGETQYF
- | - | TRBJ1-1 | TRBV6-5 | TGTGCCAGCAGTCGGGGTCAAGTGGGCACTGAAGCTTTCTTT | CASSRGQVGTEAFF
- | - | TRBJ2-2 | TRBV13 | TGTGCCAGCAGCTTCCCTACTGAAGGCACCGGGGAGCTGTTTTTT | CASSFPTEGTGELFF
- | - | TRBJ1-2 | TRBV20-1 | TGCAGTGCTTCTCAGCTCTGGGGCTACACCTTC | CSASQLWGYTF
- | - | TRBJ2-7 | TRBV6-5 | TGTGCCAGCAGTTACTCAGCGGACAGAATCTACGAGCAGTACTTC | CASSYSADRIYEQYF
- | - | TRBJ2-1 | TRBV4-2 | TGTGCCAGCAGCCAAGGGAACCTAGCGAACTACAATGAGCAGTTCTTC | CASSQGNLANYNEQFF
TRBD2 | - | TRBJ2-7 | TRBV5-4 | TGTGCCAGCAGCTTAACTAGCGGATCCTACGAGCAGTACTTC | CASSLTSGSYEQYF
- | - | TRBJ2-2 | TRBV4-3 | TGCGCCAGCAGCCAAGGGATAGGCGGGGATGGTAGGCGGGAGCTGTTTTTT | CASSQGIGGDGRRELFF
- | - | TRBJ2-3 | TRBV7-8 | TGTGCCAGCAGCTCATGGGAGTCAGATACGCAGTATTTT | CASSSWESDTQYF
- | - | TRBJ1-5 | TRBV10-1 | TGCGCCAGCAGTGAGGGACGCATAAGGAATCAGCCCCAGCATTTT | CASSEGRIRNQPQHF
- | - | TRBJ2-5 | TRBV10-3 | TGTGCCATCAGGGACCGGCTCGGGGAGACCCAGTACTTC | CAIRDRLGETQYF
- | once | TRBJ1-3 | TRBV2 | - | CASSVSLPSGNTIYF
TRBD1 | - | TRBJ2-2 | TRBV29-1 | TGCAGCGACTGGGACAGAACGAACACCGGGGAGCTGTTTTTT | CSDWDRTNTGELFF
- | once | TRBJ1-1 | TRBV6-1 | TGTGCCAGCAGCGGTAAGCAGGACAGGAACACTGAAGCTTTCTTT | CASSGKQDRNTEAFF
TRBD1 | - | TRBJ1-1 | TRBV28 | TGTGCCAGCAGTTTGGACAGGCGACATATGAACACTGAAGCTTTCTTT | CASSLDRRHMNTEAFF
TRBD1 | few | TRBJ2-7 | TRBV28 | TGTGCCAGCAGCCGGGACAGGGCTATCTACGAGCAGTACTTC | CASSRDRAIYEQYF
- | - | TRBJ2-6 | TRBV27 | TGTGCCAGCAGTTTTCTGACAGGATACTACTCTGGGGCCAACGTCCTGACTTTC | CASSFLTGYYSGANVLTF
TRBD1 | - | TRBJ1-2 | TRBV6-4 | TGTGCCAGCAGCACACGACAGGGAAGCTACACCTTC | CASSTRQGSYTF
- | few | TRBJ2-2 | TRBV18 | TGTGCCAGCTCACCGATAGACAGGAAGTCGCTCACCGGGGAGCTGTTTTTT | CASSPIDRKSLTGELFF
TRBD2 | - | TRBJ2-3 | TRBV27 | TGTGCCAGCAGTTTTATTAGTACGCTAGCGGGAGATACGCAGTATTTT | CASSFISTLAGDTQYF
TRBD1 | - | TRBJ2-7 | TRBV5-4 | TGTGCCAGCAGCAAGGACAGGGGAGTCTACGAGCAGTACTTC | CASSKDRGVYEQYF
TRBD1 | few | TRBJ2-7 | TRBV18 | TGTGCCAGCTCACCAGGGACAGATTACTACGAGCAGTACTTC | CASSPGTDYYEQYF